Each of the 32 T cell receptor beta chains below was sequenced from the same sample in a study of T cell responses to AZD1222 COVID-19 vaccine. Clones were read by immunoSEQ multiplex PCR, and TCRdb kept only the in-frame ones, dropping some. The sample includes about 160,000 clones, 88% of them seen just once. The sample was peripheral blood, taken 28 days after the second AZD1222 dose. Receptor source: an adult who received the AZD1222 COVID-19 vaccine.

The J gene is TRBJ2-7, the V gene TRBV7-2; D is unclear. CDR3 length equals 11 residues. The germline V gene encodes CDR1 SGHTA and CDR2 FQGNSA. The V and J ends lost 5 bases and 6 bases respectively, with 8 bases between them. In nucleotides, the CDR3 is TGTGCCAGCAGCCCCGTAGGCGAGCAGTACTTC. Its translation: CASSPVGEQYF.

This clone has just a few counts. V and J are TRBV6-5 and TRBJ1-5; tentatively, D is TRBD1 (5 bases). CDR3 size: 12 residues. Germline CDR1 is MNHEY and CDR2 is SVGAGI. V was trimmed by 8 bases and J by 6 bases, leaving 11 bases between them. In DNA, the CDR3 is TGTGCCAGCGGGGGAATGAGTCAGCCCCAGCATTTT. Its protein is CASGGMSQPQHF.

The chain recombines TRBV29-1 with TRBJ2-7; D uncertain. The V end lost 7 bases, the J end lost 6 bases, and 16 bases lay between the germline ends. Germline CDR1 reads SQVTM; CDR2 reads ANQGSEA. CDR3 size: 12 residues. CDR3 nucleotides: TGCAGCGCCCTGGTGAATAGCCCCGAGCAGTACTTC. Its protein is CSALVNSPEQYF.

The chain combines TRBV18 with TRBJ1-6; D gene ambiguous. The CDR3 totals 15 residues. Between the trimmed V and J ends, which lost 1 base and 10 bases, there was a span of 14 bases. Germline V gene sequence: CDR1 KGHSH, CDR2 LQKENI. The CDR3 region has the DNA TGTGCCAGCTCACCACGGGGTAATGAAGGATCACCCCTCCACTTT. It is translated as CASSPRGNEGSPLHF.

The gene calls are TRBV21-1 and TRBJ2-7. TRBV21-1 is reported as a pseudogene. The CDR3 spans 17 residues. DNA of the CDR3: TGTGCCAGCAGCCCCCAAACAATAGGGAACAAGTCCTACGAGCAGTACTTC. Translation: CASSPQTIGNKSYEQYF.

This sequence joins TRBV5-6 and TRBJ1-2; D is possibly TRBD1 (6 bases). Germline CDR1 reads SGHDT; CDR2 reads YYEEEE. Trimming pared 0 bases from V and 8 bases from J, leaving 11 bases between. The CDR3 is made up of 13 amino acids. DNA of the CDR3: TGTGCCAGCAGCTTGGGGCAGGGGATCGGCTACACCTTC. Encoded protein: CASSLGQGIGYTF.

The chain links TRBV14 to TRBJ2-2; no firm D call. V was clipped by 1 base and J by 1 base, with 13 bases between them. Per the germline V gene, CDR1 is SGHDN and CDR2 is FVKESK. This CDR3 has 17 residues. CDR3 nucleotides: TGTGCCAGCAGCCAAGGGCGGTCCCGCGTGAACACCGGGGAGCTGTTTTTT. Protein product: CASSQGRSRVNTGELFF.

V usage is TRBV9 and J usage is TRBJ1-3, with a tentative D call TRBD1 (6 bases). Per the germline V gene, CDR1 is SGDLS and CDR2 is YYNGEE. There are 15 residues in the CDR3. V gave up 0 bases and J gave up 5 bases, with 12 bases separating them. CDR3 nucleotide sequence: TGTGCCAGCAGCGTAGAGTTCGGACAGCGAAACACCATATATTTT. This encodes CASSVEFGQRNTIYF.

The rearrangement links TRBV7-8 to TRBJ2-1; TRBD1 is a possible D gene (6 bases). The germline V and J ends were trimmed by 3 bases and 0 bases, with 12 bases remaining between them. Germline V gene data show CDR1 as SGHVS and CDR2 as FQNEAQ. The CDR3 sequence is 16 residues long. The CDR3 bases are TGTGCCAGCAGCTTTAAGAGGGGGTACTCCTACAATGAGCAGTTCTTC. Protein product: CASSFKRGYSYNEQFF.

This chain connects TRBV10-2 to TRBJ1-5; a weak D match, TRBD1 (6 bases). Per germline, CDR1 WSHSY and CDR2 SAAADI. The CDR3 contains 12 residues. V was cut by 9 bases and J by 5 bases, with 11 bases left in between. The CDR3: CASGQTYQPQHF. The CDR3 DNA sequence: TGCGCCAGTGGACAGACCTATCAGCCCCAGCATTTT.

With respect to this clone: A single base separates this from a much larger clone, so it may be a read error. This chain connects TRBV21-1 to TRBJ1-2. TRBV21-1 corresponds to a pseudogene. The CDR3 is 11 amino acids. The DNA for the CDR3 is TGTGCCAGCAGCGAAGACTATGGCTACACCTTC. This gives the protein CASSEDYGYTF.

V and J are TRBV18 and TRBJ2-7; TRBD2 is a possible D gene (5 bases). This CDR3 has 13 amino acids. The germline V gene encodes CDR1 KGHSH and CDR2 LQKENI. V lost 6 bases and J lost 5, with 14 bases in between. CDR3 bases: TGTGCCAGCTCGGGCGGGCTTGAGGACGAGCAGTACTTC. Amino acids: CASSGGLEDEQYF.

The chain recombines TRBV30 with TRBJ2-6; D gene unclear. V lost 5 bases and J lost 0, with 5 bases in between. The CDR3 totals 13 residues. The germline V gene has CDR1 GTSNPN and CDR2 SVGIG (reference sequence). CDR3 sequence: CAWGNSGANVLTF. The CDR3 DNA follows: TGTGCCTGGGGGAACTCTGGGGCCAACGTCCTGACTTTC.

The gene calls are TRBV18 and TRBJ1-5; D is ambiguous. The CDR3 spans 14 residues. V lost 4 bases and J 5 bases, leaving 12 bases between the germline ends. Per germline, CDR1 KGHSH and CDR2 LQKENI. CDR3 in DNA: TGTGCCAGCTCACTCAAGAATGAGGATCAGCCCCAGCATTTT. Residues: CASSLKNEDQPQHF.

The chain couples TRBV18 to TRBJ1-1, with D tentatively TRBD1 (6 bases). Germline values: CDR1 KGHSH, CDR2 LQKENI. Deletions cut 5 bases from V and 0 bases from J, with 7 bases between. The CDR3 has 13 residues. CDR3 in DNA: TGTGCCAGCTCAAACAGGGTGAACACTGAAGCTTTCTTT. Residues: CASSNRVNTEAFF.

The CDR3 DNA reads as TGTGCCAGCAGTGAAGAACCAAAAACGGACAGATCTAACTATGGCTACACCTTC. Translated: CASSEEPKTDRSNYGYTF. The chain is built from TRBV25-1 and TRBJ1-2, with D tentatively TRBD1 (6 bases). The CDR3 runs 18 residues. Germline V gene data show CDR1 as MGHDK and CDR2 as SYGVNS. Trimming cost V 2 bases and J 0 bases, with 19 bases left between them.

The J gene is TRBJ1-2, the V gene TRBV6-5; D is undetermined. This CDR3 contains 11 residues. Germline assignment: CDR1 MNHEY and CDR2 SVGAGI. The germline V and J ends were trimmed by 7 bases and 5 bases, with 8 bases remaining between them. The CDR3 DNA follows: TGTGCCAGCACCGCTATTTATGGCTACACCTTC. Its protein is CASTAIYGYTF.

This sequence joins TRBV19 and TRBJ1-2; the match to TRBD1 covers 7 bases. The CDR3 loop spans 14 amino acids. The germline V gene has CDR1 LNHDA and CDR2 SQIVND (reference sequence). Losses at the gene ends were 5 bases for V and 5 bases for J; bases not matched to a gene: 8. The DNA for the CDR3 is TGTGCCAGTAGTTACAAGGGGGCTTATTATGGCTACACCTTC. Residues: CASSYKGAYYGYTF.

In its sample, this clone was seen once. The chain combines TRBV30 with TRBJ1-3, with 7 bases lining up with TRBD1. The CDR3 sequence is 14 residues long. The germline gives CDR1 GTSNPN, CDR2 SVGIG (reference sequence). Trimming at V came to 6 bases and at J to 4 bases, leaving 9 bases not matched to a gene. The CDR3 DNA is TGTGCCTGTGACAGGGATACTGCCGGAAACACCATATATTTT. It codes for CACDRDTAGNTIYF.

The rearrangement joins TRBV27 to TRBJ1-2, with no clear D. The CDR3 is 15 amino acids. Between the trimmed V and J ends, which lost 6 bases and 1 base, there was a span of 15 bases. Germline V CDR1 and CDR2: MNHEY, SMNVEV (reference sequence). The CDR3 sequence is CASSLRRVGNYGYTF. The CDR3 nucleotides are TGTGCCAGCAGCCTCAGGCGGGTCGGTAACTATGGCTACACCTTC.

This clone was detected once. The chain links TRBV15 to TRBJ2-5; 9 bases fit TRBD1. Germline-derived CDR1 and CDR2 are LNHNV and YYDKDF (reference sequence). The CDR3 has 15 residues. Unmatched junction bases numbered 8, after V lost 8 bases and J lost 1 base. The CDR3 region is CATRPGQGTQETQYF. CDR3 coding DNA: TGTGCCACCCGACCGGGACAGGGAACCCAAGAGACCCAGTACTTC.

The chain recombines TRBV27 with TRBJ1-6; D is unclear. Deletions cut 7 bases from V and 10 bases from J, with 17 bases between. The V gene's germline CDR1 is MNHEY and CDR2 SMNVEV (reference sequence). The CDR3 consists of 14 residues. The CDR3 DNA reads as TGTGCCAGCACTTTGGGCCAGTTCAACTCACCCCTCCACTTT. It yields the protein CASTLGQFNSPLHF.

The CDR3 nucleotides read TGTGCCAGCAGCCCTAGGGGGACAGGGGCATGGTATGGCTACACCTTC. It codes for CASSPRGTGAWYGYTF. The V gene is TRBV11-2, the J gene TRBJ1-2; 10 nucleotides align to TRBD1. There are 16 residues in the CDR3. The ends lost 5 bases at V and 5 bases at J; junction bases unmatched: 11. Germline V lookup: CDR1 SGHAT, CDR2 FQNNGV. Full variable domain (remainder filled in from reference TRBV11-2 and TRBJ1-2): EAGVAQSPRYKIIEKRQSVAFWCNPISGHATLYWYQQILGQGPKLLIQFQNNGVVDDSQLPKDRFSAERLKGVDSTLKIQPAKLEDSAVYLCASSPRGTGAWYGYTFGSGTRLTVV.

This chain links TRBV19 with TRBJ1-5; D unclear. V shed 4 bases and J shed 5 bases, with 6 bases lying between them. The CDR3 has 12 residues. CDR1 is LNHDA, CDR2 SQIVND, per germline (reference sequence). CDR3 sequence (DNA): TGTGCCAGTAGTAGGGGATATCAGCCCCAGCATTTT. Translated, it gives CASSRGYQPQHF.

V is TRBV27 and J is TRBJ2-5; 14 nucleotides line up with TRBD2. The germline V gene has CDR1 MNHEY and CDR2 SMNVEV (reference sequence). This CDR3 has 14 residues. V lost 10 bases and J lost 9; bases outside the gene matches: 10. CDR3 in amino acids: CATRTSGGPGAQYF. The CDR3 nucleotides read TGTGCCACTCGGACTAGCGGGGGGCCGGGGGCCCAGTACTTC.

This clone was seen just once. This rearrangement joins TRBV7-9 to TRBJ1-1, with 9 bases that match TRBD1. The germline V gene has CDR1 SEHNR and CDR2 FQNEAQ (reference sequence). The V segment lost 1 base and the J segment 10 bases; nucleotides outside the gene matches: 10. This CDR3 is 15 amino acids long. CDR3 DNA sequence: TGTGCCAGCAGCTTAGTCGGGACAGGGAGTAATCGAGCTTTCTTT. Translation: CASSLVGTGSNRAFF.

The chain has TRBV15 and TRBJ1-2; 11 bases match TRBD1. The length of the CDR3 is 16 residues. The ends lost 4 bases at V and 5 bases at J; junction bases unmatched: 9. Germline V lookup: CDR1 LNHNV, CDR2 YYDKDF (reference sequence). CDR3 nucleotide sequence: TGTGCCACCAGCAAACCGCCGGGACAGGGGGGGTATGGCTACACCTTC. This sequence encodes CATSKPPGQGGYGYTF. The whole variable domain, filled in from reference TRBV15 and TRBJ1-2, reads DAMVIQNPRYQVTQFGKPVTLSCSQTLNHNVMYWYQQKSSQAPKLLFHYYDKDFNNEADTPDNFQSRRPNTSFCFLDIRSPGLGDTAMYLCATSKPPGQGGYGYTFGSGTRLTVV.

This chain uses TRBV25-1 with TRBJ1-1; D is unclear. Germline values: CDR1 MGHDK, CDR2 SYGVNS. Trimming removed 0 bases at V and 1 base at J, with 3 bases between. This CDR3 is 13 amino acids long. In nucleotides, the CDR3 is TGTGCCAGCAGTGAATACGGGAACACTGAAGCTTTCTTT. Translation: CASSEYGNTEAFF.

This clone was seen only once. The V and J genes are TRBV5-5 and TRBJ2-7; the D gene could be TRBD1 or TRBD2 (5 bases each). The V gene lost 3 bases and the J gene lost 3 bases, with 16 bases spanning the gap. Germline V gene sequence: CDR1 SGHKS, CDR2 YYEKEE (reference sequence). The CDR3 covers 15 residues. The CDR3 loop is CASSWARDPDYEQYF. As DNA, the CDR3 is TGTGCCAGCAGCTGGGCCAGGGACCCCGACTACGAGCAGTACTTC.

The V call is TRBV5-5, the J call TRBJ1-1; 7 nucleotides align to TRBD1. Germline-derived CDR1 and CDR2 are SGHKS and YYEKEE (reference sequence). V was clipped by 4 bases and J by 7 bases; unmatched bases: 13. The CDR3 covers 15 residues. CDR3 sequence: CASSMGTEIWGEAFF. In nucleotides, the CDR3 is TGTGCCAGCAGCATGGGGACAGAAATCTGGGGTGAAGCTTTCTTT. The whole variable domain, remainder taken from reference TRBV5-5 and TRBJ1-1, is DAGVTQSPTHLIKTRGQQVTLRCSPISGHKSVSWYQQVLGQGPQFIFQYYEKEERGRGNFPDRFSARQFPNYSSELNVNALLLGDSALYLCASSMGTEIWGEAFFGQGTRLTVV.

The J gene is TRBJ1-6, the V gene TRBV7-2, with D possibly being TRBD1 (5 bases). The CDR3 has 14 amino acids. With 4 bases removed from V and 7 bases from J, the gap between germline ends came to 11 bases. Per germline, CDR1 SGHTA and CDR2 FQGNSA. CDR3 coding DNA: TGTGCCAGCAGCTCGAGCGGGGGAAATTCACCCCTCCACTTT. Its protein product is CASSSSGGNSPLHF. The full variable domain, with the rest looked up from reference TRBV7-2 and TRBJ1-6, is GAGVSQSPSNKVTEKGKDVELRCDPISGHTALYWYRQSLGQGLEFLIYFQGNSAPDKSGLPSDRFSAERTGGSVSTLTIQRTQQEDSAVYLCASSSSGGNSPLHFGNGTRLTVT.

The V gene is TRBV6-5, the J gene TRBJ1-4, with D uncertain. This CDR3 comprises 12 residues. Germline V gene lookup returns CDR1 MNHEY and CDR2 SVGAGI. The V and J ends lost 4 bases and 7 bases respectively, with 7 bases between them. The CDR3 DNA reads as TGTGCCAGCAGTTCCCAAGCTGAAAAACTGTTTTTT. Its translation: CASSSQAEKLFF.